The 10 T cell receptor beta chains below were found in one sample sequenced in a study of T cell repertoires in cytomegalovirus infection. A single record per CDR3 protein comes from TCRdb applying MiXCR to the reads. The sample includes some 900,000 distinct CDR3 sequences, 32% seen only once; the top ten take roughly 12%. These receptors' targets are unknown. The sequencing used cultured CD8+ T cells from PBMCs, collected from culture after CMV antigen stimulation. The receptors were gathered from a human donor in good health (CMV status not recorded). Some clones in this sample may be carry-over from other donors' samples.

V gene TRBV25-1 combines with J gene TRBJ2-6; D might be TRBD2 (6 bases). The CDR3 spans 18 residues. Germline CDR1 MGHDK, CDR2 SYGVNS. Trimming took 6 bases from V and 1 from J, leaving 19 bases between them. This CDR3 is CASRGFGGSRSGANVLTF. CDR3 sequence (DNA): TGTGCCAGCAGGGGGTTTGGAGGGAGTAGGTCTGGGGCCAACGTCCTGACTTTC.

This clonotype appeared many times. Here the CDR3 reads CASSSPVGQGGTGELFF. The CDR3 region has the DNA TGTGCCAGCAGCTCCCCCGTGGGACAGGGGGGCACCGGGGAGCTGTTTTTT. This chain links TRBV7-9 with TRBJ2-2, with 11 bases fitting TRBD1. V shed 4 bases and J 4 bases; nucleotides not matched to a gene: 8. The CDR3 totals 17 residues. Germline V CDR1 and CDR2: SEHNR, FQNEAQ (reference sequence).

DNA for the CDR3: TGTGCCAGCAGCCAAGGCTTAAGCGGGCGGAACGGCTACACCTTC. Translating it yields CASSQGLSGRNGYTF. The genes are TRBV14 and TRBJ1-2; D unclear. Germline CDR1 SGHDN, CDR2 FVKESK. V was clipped by 1 base and J by 8 bases, with 17 bases between them. This CDR3 has 15 amino acids. Full variable domain (outside the CDR3, taken from reference TRBV14 and TRBJ1-2): EAGVTQFPSHSVIEKGQTVTLRCDPISGHDNLYWYRRVMGKEIKFLLHFVKESKQDESGMPNNRFLAERTGGTYSTLKVQPAELEDSGVYFCASSQGLSGRNGYTFGSGTRLTVV.

This clonotype came up many times. The rearrangement uses TRBV7-9 and TRBJ2-1, with 8 bases fitting TRBD1. The germline gives CDR1 SEHNR, CDR2 FQNEAQ (reference sequence). After removal of 0 bases from V and 2 bases from J, the junction contained 3 bases not matched to a gene. This CDR3 comprises 16 residues. CDR3 in DNA: TGTGCCAGCAGCTTAGCTACAGGGGGGACCTACAATGAGCAGTTCTTC. Its translation is CASSLATGGTYNEQFF.

This clonotype was counted at least ten times. This sequence joins TRBV7-8 and TRBJ1-1; tentative D call: TRBD1 (5 bases). Per the germline V gene, CDR1 is SGHVS and CDR2 is FQNEAQ. This CDR3 is 19 amino acids long. Trimming pared 5 bases from V and 1 base from J, leaving 26 bases between. In DNA form, the CDR3 reads TGTGCCAGCAGCCCGAGGGTTGGGACTCGAACTCTCCGGAACACTGAAGCTTTCTTT. It codes for CASSPRVGTRTLRNTEAFF.

This clonotype was seen a handful of times. The chain has TRBV12-3 or TRBV12-4 and TRBJ2-7, with TRBD1 matching 8 bases. With 7 bases clipped from V and 5 bases from J, the junction kept 16 bases outside the gene matches. The CDR3 covers 16 residues. In nucleotides, the CDR3 is TGTGCCAGCACCGTAAGTTTGCAGGGGGCGAAGGACGAGCAGTACTTC. Translated: CASTVSLQGAKDEQYF.

The chain employs TRBV29-1 and TRBJ1-2; D not resolved. Trimming left V 7 bases short and J 2 bases short, with 14 bases between. CDR1 and CDR2 (germline): SQVTM, ANQGSEA. The CDR3 sequence is 13 residues long. Here the CDR3 reads CSAGRAQNYGYTF. In DNA, the CDR3 is TGCAGCGCTGGGAGGGCTCAGAACTATGGCTACACCTTC.

This clonotype has just a few counts. The V and J genes are TRBV7-9 and TRBJ1-3; no clear D. Trimming left V 8 bases short and J 1 base short, with 6 bases between. This CDR3 is 12 amino acids long. Germline CDR1 SEHNR, CDR2 FQNEAQ (reference sequence). The CDR3 is CASEGSGNTIYF. CDR3 bases: TGTGCCAGCGAGGGATCTGGAAACACCATATATTTT.

The V gene is TRBV10-2, the J gene TRBJ2-7; D possibly corresponds to TRBD2 (5 bases). Germline V CDR1 and CDR2: WSHSY, SAAADI. The CDR3 has 13 amino acids. Trimming removed 3 bases at V and 3 bases at J, with 9 bases between. For the CDR3, the DNA is TGCGCCAGCAGTGAACGGGATGTCTACGAGCAGTACGTC. It is translated as CASSERDVYEQYV.

This clonotype was seen a few times. The chain combines TRBV10-2 with TRBJ2-7, with D hard to call. Germline CDR1 reads WSHSY; CDR2 reads SAAADI. The CDR3 contains 13 residues. V was shortened by 2 bases and J by 2 bases, with 7 bases between the two germline ends. The CDR3 sequence is CASSERVAYEQYF. CDR3 DNA sequence: TGCGCCAGCAGTGAGAGGGTAGCCTACGAGCAGTACTTC.